This T cell receptor (beta chain) was obtained from a study of blood T cell repertoires in COVID-19. Method: immunoSEQ multiplex PCR; TCRdb's copy keeps in-frame clones and lacks some. The table records roughly 150,000 clones, approximately 91% of them present only once. Enrolled during active infection, Seattle patients were then followed longitudinally. The CDR3 runs 17 residues. V was pared by 0 bases and J by 0 bases, with 12 bases between. Germline CDR1 reads PRHDT; CDR2 reads FYEKMQ (reference sequence). The receptor was isolated from a man aged 18 to 29 with COVID-19, enrolled during active disease. The chain combines TRBV13 with TRBJ2-1; the D gene is possibly TRBD2 (6 bases). The sequenced material came from peripheral blood. The CDR3 nucleotides are TGTGCCAGCAGCTTAGGCCGAGGTAGCGGCTCCTACAATGAGCAGTTCTTC. Translated: CASSLGRGSGSYNEQFF. Complete variable domain (other parts from reference TRBV13 and TRBJ2-1): AAGVIQSPRHLIKEKRETATLKCYPIPRHDTVYWYQQGPGQDPQFLISFYEKMQSDKGSIPDRFSAQQFSDYHSELNMSSLELGDSALYFCASSLGRGSGSYNEQFFGPGTRLTVL.